These 16 T cell receptor beta chains were all obtained from the same sample, sequenced in a study of T cells in Graves' hyperthyroidism and ophthalmopathy. RNA transcripts served as the template for amplifying TCR beta CDR3 regions. TCR CDR3 underwent first-round RT-PCR with the HTBI primer set. TCRdb re-derived calls from the multiplex PCR reads in MiXCR, one entry per CDR3 protein. The sample comprises some 760,000 distinct CDR3 sequences, around 13% of which are singletons, and more than 8.5% rests with the top ten. Sequenced material: blood. These receptor sequences come from a young woman with Graves' hyperthyroidism.

This clonotype was recorded a few times. The rearrangement uses TRBV12-3 or TRBV12-4 and TRBJ1-2, with a tentative D call TRBD1 (5 bases). This CDR3 comprises 13 residues. The germline V and J ends were trimmed by 5 bases and 6 bases, with 13 bases remaining between them. The CDR3 is CASSPPGGNGYTF. CDR3 coding DNA: TGTGCCAGCAGTCCCCCCGGGGGGAATGGCTACACCTTC.

The rearrangement links TRBV20-1 to TRBJ2-3; 7 nucleotides agree with TRBD2. The CDR3 consists of 17 residues. Trimming cost V 6 bases and J 0 bases; bases outside gene matches: 15. From germline, CDR1 is DFQATT and CDR2 SNEGSKA (reference sequence). The DNA for the CDR3 is TGCAGTGCGCCCCCGGCCCGGGAGGCCCCTAGCACAGATACGCAGTATTTT. This sequence encodes CSAPPAREAPSTDTQYF.

This clonotype was seen repeatedly, ten times or more. The J gene is TRBJ2-7, the V gene TRBV12-3 or TRBV12-4, with 8 bases aligning to TRBD2. J lost 0 bases, V lost 6 bases, and 7 bases had no gene match. The CDR3 is made up of 15 amino acids. The CDR3 spells CASSLKRGSSYEQYF. The DNA for the CDR3 is TGTGCCAGCAGCCTTAAGCGGGGGAGCTCCTACGAGCAGTACTTC.

In its sample, this clonotype was seen many times. The CDR3 region is CSARDRAGRPRGWKNIQYF. For the CDR3, the DNA is TGCAGTGCTAGAGATAGGGCAGGGAGGCCCCGAGGATGGAAAAACATTCAGTACTTC. This chain links TRBV20-1 with TRBJ2-4, with a weak D call TRBD2 (6 bases). Germline V lookup: CDR1 DFQATT, CDR2 SNEGSKA (reference sequence). Trimming left V 0 bases short and J 4 bases short, with 25 bases between. This CDR3 spans 19 amino acids.

There are many counts of this clonotype. The chain joins TRBV7-2 to TRBJ2-5, with 11 bases matching TRBD2. Germline V gene lookup returns CDR1 SGHTA and CDR2 FQGNSA. The CDR3 totals 14 residues. J gave up 5 bases and V 5 bases, and 4 bases lay outside the gene matches. The CDR3 here is CASSRSGRGETQYF. CDR3 sequence (DNA): TGTGCCAGCAGCCGTAGCGGGAGGGGCGAGACCCAGTACTTC.

This clonotype has a count of ten or more. A junction end diverges from the germline sequence, so it may reflect a read error. The chain joins TRBV7-2 to TRBJ2-3; 10 bases line up with TRBD1. The CDR3 is made up of 14 amino acids. Germline CDR1 reads SGHTA; CDR2 reads FQGNSA. The CDR3 spells CAGRDRGPTDTQYF. The CDR3 DNA is TGTGCCGGCAGGGACAGGGGCCCCACAGATACGCAGTATTTT.

This clonotype was recorded a few times. The rearrangement links TRBV7-9 to TRBJ2-4; D gene uncertain. There are 15 residues in the CDR3. V dropped 3 bases and J dropped 5 bases, with 14 bases sitting between them. Per the germline V gene, CDR1 is SEHNR and CDR2 is FQNEAQ (reference sequence). CDR3 DNA sequence: TGTGCCAGCAGCTTGGTATTTGTAGGCCAAAACATTCAGTACTTC. Translating gives CASSLVFVGQNIQYF.

This clonotype was seen a few times. The rearrangement uses TRBV20-1 and TRBJ1-2; the D gene is possibly TRBD1 (5 bases). CDR1 DFQATT and CDR2 SNEGSKA come from the germline V gene (reference sequence). This CDR3 contains 13 residues. Trimming cost V 0 bases and J 3 bases, with 8 bases left between them. This CDR3 reads CSARDRADYGYTF. The CDR3 bases are TGCAGTGCTAGAGACAGGGCTGACTATGGCTACACCTTC.

This clonotype was counted only a few times. This may stem from a read error, because a much larger clone lies one nucleotide away. The chain is built from TRBV20-1 and TRBJ1-1; a weak D match, TRBD1 (6 bases). The CDR3 consists of 13 residues. The germline V gene encodes CDR1 DFQATT and CDR2 SNEGSKA (reference sequence). This chain's CDR3 is CSARGRGDTEASF. The CDR3 DNA sequence: TGCAGTGCTAGGGGCAGGGGAGACACTGAAGCTTCCTTT.

The table lists this clonotype with a few counts. Here the CDR3 DNA reads TGTGCCAGCAGTGAAACAGGGTGGTCCTACGAGCAGTACTTC. This encodes CASSETGWSYEQYF. This rearrangement joins TRBV6-1 to TRBJ2-7; tentatively, D is TRBD1 (6 bases). CDR3 length: 14 amino acids. The germline CDR1 and CDR2 sequences are MNHNS and SASEGT. V lost 2 bases to trimming and J lost 1 base, with 9 bases between them.

This chain links TRBV6-1 with TRBJ2-2; D gene unclear. CDR1 is MNHNS and CDR2 is SASEGT in the germline V gene. This CDR3 has 15 amino acids. The V and J ends lost 6 bases and 1 base respectively, with 12 bases between them. CDR3 amino acids: CASRFFSENTGELFF. Here the CDR3 DNA reads TGTGCCAGCAGATTCTTTTCAGAGAACACCGGGGAGCTGTTTTTT.

The genes are TRBV24-1 and TRBJ2-1; TRBD2 matches at 8 bases. This CDR3 is built from 16 residues. The J segment lost 5 bases and the V segment lost 3 bases, leaving 8 bases of the junction unmatched. In germline, CDR1 is KGHDR, CDR2 SFDVKD. This CDR3 reads CATSDPVAGGHNEQFF. The CDR3 nucleotides read TGTGCCACCAGTGATCCAGTCGCGGGAGGTCACAATGAGCAGTTCTTC.

The chain carries TRBV20-1 and TRBJ1-5; 7 nucleotides align to TRBD1. V lost 0 bases and J lost 6; bases outside the gene matches: 8. This CDR3 has 15 amino acids. Germline V lookup: CDR1 DFQATT, CDR2 SNEGSKA (reference sequence). The DNA for the CDR3 is TGCAGTGCTAGAGATCCAACAGGGGTCGGTCAGCCCCAGCATTTT. Protein: CSARDPTGVGQPQHF.

The rearrangement joins TRBV12-3 or TRBV12-4 to TRBJ2-1; D ambiguous. With 8 bases removed from V and 3 bases from J, the gap between germline ends came to 11 bases. The CDR3 consists of 13 residues. The CDR3: CASRSTLYNEQFF. The DNA for the CDR3 is TGTGCCAGCCGATCGACTCTCTACAATGAGCAGTTCTTC.

This clonotype was detected many times. The V gene is TRBV7-2, the J gene TRBJ1-2; D unclear. This CDR3 spans 13 amino acids. V was shortened by 3 bases and J by 3 bases, with 8 bases between the two germline ends. CDR1 is SGHTA, CDR2 FQGNSA, per germline. The CDR3 is CASSLLGYYGYTF. DNA for the CDR3: TGTGCCAGCAGCTTGCTGGGCTACTATGGCTACACCTTC. The variable domain in full, with the rest retrieved from reference TRBV7-2 and TRBJ1-2, is GAGVSQSPSNKVTEKGKDVELRCDPISGHTALYWYRQSLGQGLEFLIYFQGNSAPDKSGLPSDRFSAERTGGSVSTLTIQRTQQEDSAVYLCASSLLGYYGYTFGSGTRLTVV.

This clonotype was seen a few times. The CDR3 nucleotides read TGTGCCAGCAGGGTGACTAGCGATTACAATGAGCAGTTCTTC. Residues: CASRVTSDYNEQFF. The V and J genes are TRBV6-5 and TRBJ2-1; 8 positions match TRBD2. The CDR3 is 14 residues long. V dropped 6 bases and J dropped 4; count of bases not matched to a gene: 5. CDR1 and CDR2 from the germline V gene are MNHEY and SVGAGI.